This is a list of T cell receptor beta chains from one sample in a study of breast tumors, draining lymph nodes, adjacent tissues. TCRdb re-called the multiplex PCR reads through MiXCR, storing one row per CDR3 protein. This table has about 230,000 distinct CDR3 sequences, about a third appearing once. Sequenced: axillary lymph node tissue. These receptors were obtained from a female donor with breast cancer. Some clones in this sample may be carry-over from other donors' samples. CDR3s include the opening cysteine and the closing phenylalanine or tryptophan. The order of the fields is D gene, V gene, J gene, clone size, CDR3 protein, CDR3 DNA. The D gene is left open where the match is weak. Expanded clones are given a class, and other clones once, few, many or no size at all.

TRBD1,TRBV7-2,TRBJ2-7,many,CASSLGTVLSYEQYF,TGTGCCAGCAGCCTAGGGACAGTCCTCTCCTACGAGCAGTACTTC
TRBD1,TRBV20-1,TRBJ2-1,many,CSAKTQPGTAYNEQFF,TGCAGTGCCAAAACCCAGCCCGGGACAGCCTACAATGAGCAGTTCTTC
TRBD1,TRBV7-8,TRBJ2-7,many,CASSLGDSPYEQYF,TGTGCCAGCAGCTTAGGGGACAGCCCGTACGAGCAGTACTTC
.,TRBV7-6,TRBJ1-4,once,CASSLTESGDEKLFF,TGTGCCAGCAGCTTAACGGAATCAGGGGATGAAAAACTGTTTTTT
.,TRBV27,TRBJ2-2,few,CASKAVNTGELFF,TGTGCCAGCAAAGCGGTGAACACCGGGGAGCTGTTTTTT
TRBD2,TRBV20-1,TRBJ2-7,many,CSAPLAEYEQYF,TGCAGTGCTCCCCTAGCGGAGTACGAGCAGTACTTC
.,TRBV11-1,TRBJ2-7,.,CAISGTYRYGQYF,TGTGCCATCTCCGGGACCTATCGGTACGGGCAGTACTTC
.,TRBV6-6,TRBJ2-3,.,CASSHSNVDTQYF,TGTGCCAGCAGTCACTCGAACGTGGATACGCAGTATTTT
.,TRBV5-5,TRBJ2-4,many,CASNPGGGTTKNIQYF,TGTGCCAGCAATCCAGGGGGCGGGACTACCAAAAACATTCAGTACTTC
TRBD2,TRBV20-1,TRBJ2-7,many,CSAPPGTTFYEQYF,TGCAGTGCACCTCCCGGGACTACCTTTTACGAGCAGTACTTC
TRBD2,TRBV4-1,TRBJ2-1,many,CASSLGTSGRLVSFHEQFF,TGCGCCAGCAGCCTAGGGACTAGCGGGAGGCTGGTAAGCTTCCATGAGCAGTTCTTC
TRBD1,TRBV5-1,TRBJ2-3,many,CASSPGLITGGTEDTQYF,TGCGCCAGCAGCCCTGGGCTTATTACAGGGGGGACTGAAGATACGCAGTATTTT
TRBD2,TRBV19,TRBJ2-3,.,CASSKPSGTSDTQYF,TGTGCCAGTAGTAAGCCTAGCGGAACCTCAGATACGCAGTATTTT
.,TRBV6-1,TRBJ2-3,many,CASIRSWKDTQYF,TGTGCCAGCATAAGGTCGTGGAAAGATACGCAGTATTTT
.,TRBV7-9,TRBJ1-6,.,CASSFALHF,TGTGCCAGCAGCTTTGCCCTCCACTTT
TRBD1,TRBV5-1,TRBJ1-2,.,CASKDRENCYGYTF,TGCGCCAGCAAGGACAGGGAGAACTGCTACGGCTACACCTTC
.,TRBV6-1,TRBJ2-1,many,CASMGYQRSYNEQFF,TGTGCCAGCATGGGGTACCAACGCTCCTACAATGAGCAGTTCTTC
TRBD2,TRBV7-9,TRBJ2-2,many,CASSLGSSGNTGELFF,TGTGCCAGCAGCTTAGGGTCTAGCGGAAACACCGGGGAGCTGTTTTTT
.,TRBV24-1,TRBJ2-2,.,CATSSEGGNTGELFF,TGTGCCACCAGTTCAGAGGGGGGGAACACCGGGGAGCTGTTTTTT
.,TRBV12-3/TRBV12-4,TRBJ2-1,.,CASGLGGNEQFF,TGTGCTAGTGGTTTGGGGGGCAATGAGCAGTTCTTC
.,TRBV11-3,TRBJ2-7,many,CASKGGERYEQYF,TGTGCCAGCAAGGGGGGGGAACGGTACGAGCAGTACTTC
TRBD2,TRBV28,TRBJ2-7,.,CAAVAPSTGLVWPYEQYF,TGTGCCGCCGTGGCCCCTTCAACGGGACTAGTTTGGCCCTACGAGCAGTACTTC
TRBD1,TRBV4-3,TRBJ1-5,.,CASSQDRLNQPQHF,TGCGCCAGCAGCCAGGACAGGCTAAATCAGCCCCAGCATTTT
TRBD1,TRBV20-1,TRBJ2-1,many,CSVRQGKRNEQFF,TGCAGTGTCAGACAGGGTAAACGGAATGAGCAGTTCTTC
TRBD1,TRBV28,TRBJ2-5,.,CASSLSGTGRQEAQYF,TGTGCCAGCAGTTTATCAGGGACAGGGAGGCAAGAGGCCCAGTACTTC
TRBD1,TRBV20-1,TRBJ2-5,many,CSAPDRDVETQYF,TGCAGTGCTCCGGACAGGGATGTGGAGACCCAGTACTTC
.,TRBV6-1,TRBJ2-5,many,CASSAGNQETQYF,TGTGCCAGCAGTGCAGGGAACCAAGAGACCCAGTACTTC
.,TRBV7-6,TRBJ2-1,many,CASSLAANRGNNEQFF,TGTGCCAGCAGCTTAGCGGCGAACCGTGGGAACAATGAGCAGTTCTTC
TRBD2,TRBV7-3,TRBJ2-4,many,CASSLNGGSGAIQYF,TGTGCCAGCAGCTTAAACGGCGGGAGCGGCGCCATTCAGTACTTC
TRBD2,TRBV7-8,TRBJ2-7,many,CASSKRGEQYF,TGTGCCAGCAGCAAGCGGGGCGAGCAGTACTTC
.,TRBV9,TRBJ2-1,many,CASSVGITFSYNEQFF,TGTGCCAGCAGCGTAGGGATAACCTTCTCCTACAATGAGCAGTTCTTC